These 7 T cell receptor beta chains originate from one sample sequenced in a study of blood T cells in healthy people across ages. Together with a sample-barcoded 5' primer, a J-beta primer mix was included in a second PCR lasting roughly 6 to 12 cycles. TCRdb analysed the 5' RACE reads with MiXCR anew, one entry per CDR3 protein. The repertoire has hundreds of thousands of distinct CDR3 sequences, more than 20% of them found once; the top ten carry approximately 3.7%. The sequenced sample consisted of blood. The source is a man between 70 and 80 years old in good health.

This chain connects TRBV3-1 to TRBJ2-1; 12 bases are shared with TRBD2. CDR1 is LGHDT, CDR2 YNNKEL, per germline (reference sequence). With V trimmed by 1 base and J by 8 bases, 3 bases remained unmatched. The CDR3 has 15 amino acids. CDR3 region: CASSQGGLAGYEQFF. Written as DNA, the CDR3 is TGTGCCAGCAGCCAAGGGGGACTAGCGGGCTATGAGCAGTTCTTC.

This chain joins TRBV2 and TRBJ1-6; D unresolved. The V gene's germline CDR1 is SNHLY and CDR2 FYNNEI. Trimming stripped 2 bases from V and 9 bases from J, with 8 bases between. This CDR3 is built from 13 residues. This CDR3 is CASSENLGSPLHF. CDR3 sequence (DNA): TGTGCCAGCAGTGAAAATCTGGGTTCACCCCTCCACTTT.

This clonotype was seen a handful of times. The chain carries TRBV20-1 and TRBJ2-7, with TRBD2 matching 13 bases. CDR3 length equals 14 residues. Germline values: CDR1 DFQATT, CDR2 SNEGSKA (reference sequence). With 1 base clipped from V and 7 bases from J, the junction kept 4 bases outside the gene matches. The CDR3 is CSARGLAGGWEQYF. The CDR3 DNA reads TGCAGTGCTAGAGGACTAGCGGGAGGATGGGAGCAGTACTTC.

The J gene is TRBJ2-5, the V gene TRBV20-1; 13 positions agree with TRBD2. The DNA end lines up better with TRBJ2-1; the J call may be wrong. The germline CDR1 and CDR2 sequences are DFQATT and SNEGSKA (reference sequence). The CDR3 consists of 14 residues. The CDR3 sequence: CSATGLAGVGEQFF. CDR3 bases: TGCAGTGCCACCGGACTAGCGGGAGTCGGGGAGCAGTTCTTC.

At least ten counts were recorded for this clonotype. CDR3 sequence: CASSRRQGKNTEAFF. CDR3 DNA sequence: TGTGCCAGCAGTCGACGACAGGGAAAGAACACTGAAGCTTTCTTT. V usage is TRBV28 and J usage is TRBJ1-1; 7 bases fit TRBD1. Unmatched junction bases numbered 7, after V lost 5 bases and J lost 1 base. This CDR3 region has 15 residues. The germline V gene encodes CDR1 MDHEN and CDR2 SYDVKM.

This sequence joins TRBV29-1 and TRBJ1-1; no definite D call. The germline V and J ends were trimmed by 0 bases and 5 bases, with 13 bases remaining between them. The CDR3 spans 14 residues. Per the germline V gene, CDR1 is SQVTM and CDR2 is ANQGSEA. CDR3 sequence: CSVEDPAGRTEAFF. DNA of the CDR3: TGCAGCGTTGAAGATCCGGCCGGACGGACTGAAGCTTTCTTT.

This chain joins TRBV3-1 and TRBJ1-6; 8 bases line up with TRBD1. The CDR3 runs to 18 residues. CDR1 and CDR2 from the germline V gene are LGHDT and YNNKEL (reference sequence). The J segment lost 5 bases and the V segment lost 2 bases, leaving 11 bases of the junction unmatched. In DNA form, the CDR3 reads TGTGCCAGCAGCCAACGGAAACAGGGGGGTCTTCATAATTCACCCCTCCACTTT. This encodes CASSQRKQGGLHNSPLHF. Complete variable domain (other parts from reference TRBV3-1 and TRBJ1-6): DTAVSQTPKYLVTQMGNDKSIKCEQNLGHDTMYWYKQDSKKFLKIMFSYNNKELIINETVPNRFSPKSPDKAHLNLHINSLELGDSAVYFCASSQRKQGGLHNSPLHFGNGTRLTVT.